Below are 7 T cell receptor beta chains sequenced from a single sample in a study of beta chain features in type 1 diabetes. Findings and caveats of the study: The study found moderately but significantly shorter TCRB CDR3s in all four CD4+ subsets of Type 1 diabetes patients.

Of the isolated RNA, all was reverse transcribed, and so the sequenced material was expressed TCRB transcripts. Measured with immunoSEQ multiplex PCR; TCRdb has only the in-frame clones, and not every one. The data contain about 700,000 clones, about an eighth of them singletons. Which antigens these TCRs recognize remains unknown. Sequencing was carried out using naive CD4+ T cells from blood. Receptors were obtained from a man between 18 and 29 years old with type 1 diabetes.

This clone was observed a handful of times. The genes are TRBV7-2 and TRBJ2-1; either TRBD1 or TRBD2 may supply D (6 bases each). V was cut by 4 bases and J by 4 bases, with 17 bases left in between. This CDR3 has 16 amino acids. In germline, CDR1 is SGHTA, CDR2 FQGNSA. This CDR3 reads CASSSRTGGTYNEQFF. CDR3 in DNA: TGTGCCAGCAGCTCTCGGACGGGCGGGACATACAATGAGCAGTTCTTC.

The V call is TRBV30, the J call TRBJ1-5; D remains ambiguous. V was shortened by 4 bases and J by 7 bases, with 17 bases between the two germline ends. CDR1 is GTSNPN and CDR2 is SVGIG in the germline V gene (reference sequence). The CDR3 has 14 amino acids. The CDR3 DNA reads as TGTGCCTGGACCCAAAACGGTTATCGGCAGCCCCAGCATTTT. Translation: CAWTQNGYRQPQHF. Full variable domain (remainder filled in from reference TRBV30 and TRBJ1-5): SQTIHQWPATLVQPVGSPLSLECTVEGTSNPNLYWYRQAAGRGLQLLFYSVGIGQISSEVPQNLSASRPQDRQFILSSKKLLLSDSGFYLCAWTQNGYRQPQHFGDGTRLSIL.

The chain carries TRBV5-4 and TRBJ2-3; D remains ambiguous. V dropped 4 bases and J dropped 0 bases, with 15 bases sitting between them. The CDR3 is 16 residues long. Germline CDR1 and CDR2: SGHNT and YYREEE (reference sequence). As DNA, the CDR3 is TGTGCCAGCAGCACCTGGACGGCAACTAGCACAGATACGCAGTATTTT. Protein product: CASSTWTATSTDTQYF.

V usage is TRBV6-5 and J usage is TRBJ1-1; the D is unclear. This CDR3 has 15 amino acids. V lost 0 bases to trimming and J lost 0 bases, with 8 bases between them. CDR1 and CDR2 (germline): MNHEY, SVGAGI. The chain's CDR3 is CASSYSAVMNTEAFF. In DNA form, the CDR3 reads TGTGCCAGCAGTTACTCCGCCGTCATGAACACTGAAGCTTTCTTT.

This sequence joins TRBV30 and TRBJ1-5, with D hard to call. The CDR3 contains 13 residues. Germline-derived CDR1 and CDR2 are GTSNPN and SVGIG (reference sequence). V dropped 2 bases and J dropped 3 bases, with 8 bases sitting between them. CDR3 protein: CAWSRINNQPQHF. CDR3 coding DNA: TGTGCCTGGAGTCGTATTAACAATCAGCCCCAGCATTTT.

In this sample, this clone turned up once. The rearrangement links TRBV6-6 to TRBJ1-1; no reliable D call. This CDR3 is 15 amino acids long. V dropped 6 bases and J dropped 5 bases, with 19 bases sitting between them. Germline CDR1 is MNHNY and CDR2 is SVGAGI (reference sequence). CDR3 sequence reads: CASRNPGGSETEAFF. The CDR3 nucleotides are TGTGCCAGCAGGAATCCGGGCGGGAGTGAGACTGAAGCTTTCTTT.

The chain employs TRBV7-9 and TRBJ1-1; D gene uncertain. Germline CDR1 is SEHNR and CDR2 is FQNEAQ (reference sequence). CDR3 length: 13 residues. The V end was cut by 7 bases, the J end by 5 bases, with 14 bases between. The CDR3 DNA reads TGTGCCAGCACCCCCCCGGCGACGACTGAAGCTTTCTTT. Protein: CASTPPATTEAFF.